This T cell receptor beta chain is from a study of tumour-infiltrating T cells in Burkitt lymphoma. The protocol was immunoSEQ multiplex PCR, while the TCRdb copy is restricted to in-frame clones and leaves out a portion. The sample has some 15,000 clones, around a third seen once. The ends lost 3 bases at V and 3 bases at J; junction bases unmatched: 5. The CDR3 runs 16 residues. Germline CDR1 is MGHRA and CDR2 is YSYEKL. The sequenced sample consisted of tumor tissue. The chain is built from TRBV4-1 and TRBJ1-4; 9 positions match TRBD1. The origin of this receptor is a human donor with diffuse large B-cell lymphoma. DNA of the CDR3: TGCGCCAGCAGCCATACAGGGGGCCAGGCTAATGAAAAACTGTTTTTT. As protein: CASSHTGGQANEKLFF.